Below, 29 T cell receptor beta chains from the same sample are listed, as sequenced in a study of T cells in Graves' hyperthyroidism and ophthalmopathy. Authors of the study amplified TCR beta CDR3 regions from RNA transcripts. The HTBI set primed first-round TCR CDR3 RT-PCR. Each CDR3 protein is one row after TCRdb ran MiXCR on the multiplex PCR reads. Of 350,000 to 400,000 distinct CDR3 sequences in the sample, 19% are singletons; the top ten hold roughly 3.5%. Material: blood. The receptors here all came from a woman aged 18-29 years with Graves' hyperthyroidism.

This clonotype was counted a few times. The gene calls are TRBV7-2 and TRBJ2-2; D tentatively reads TRBD1 or TRBD2 (6 bases each). CDR3 length: 14 amino acids. Trimming shortened V by 3 bases and J by 4 bases, and 9 bases separated the two germline ends. CDR1 and CDR2 from the germline V gene are SGHTA and FQGNSA. Here the CDR3 DNA reads TGTGCCAGCAGCTTTGAGGGGGGCACCGGGGAGCTGTTTTTT. Amino acids: CASSFEGGTGELFF.

The chain recombines TRBV6-2 or TRBV6-3 with TRBJ1-5; D remains ambiguous. The V and J ends lost 0 bases and 0 bases respectively, with 9 bases between them. Germline lookup yields CDR1 MNHEY and CDR2 SVGEGT. CDR3 length equals 16 residues. CDR3 DNA sequence: TGTGCCAGCAGTTACTCGGGAGGGTATAGCAATCAGCCCCAGCATTTT. It yields the protein CASSYSGGYSNQPQHF.

This clonotype was counted many times. The rearrangement uses TRBV10-3 and TRBJ1-2; D is possibly TRBD1 (5 bases). This CDR3 has 17 amino acids. From germline, CDR1 is ENHRY and CDR2 SYGVKD. Trimming pared 0 bases from V and 3 bases from J, leaving 17 bases between. DNA of the CDR3: TGTGCCATCAGTGAGTCGGCCTCGGGTGGGGGAGACTATGGCTACACCTTC. Translating gives CAISESASGGGDYGYTF.

The chain links TRBV4-1 to TRBJ1-1, with D unclear. V lost 3 bases and J lost 0, with 11 bases in between. Germline assignment: CDR1 MGHRA and CDR2 YSYEKL. This CDR3 has 15 residues. CDR3 protein: CASSQTQLMNTEAFF. DNA for the CDR3: TGCGCCAGCAGCCAGACACAGCTGATGAACACTGAAGCTTTCTTT.

There are many counts of this clonotype. This chain uses TRBV5-1 with TRBJ2-7; possible D gene TRBD2, 5 bases. Looked up from germline, CDR1 is SGHRS and CDR2 is YFSETQ. V was cut by 3 bases and J by 3 bases, with 13 bases left in between. There are 14 residues in the CDR3. The CDR3 here is CASSSNGVYYEQYF. The CDR3 region has the DNA TGCGCCAGCAGCTCCAACGGGGTCTACTACGAGCAGTACTTC.

This clonotype showed up many times. The CDR3 spells CASSYGPPGGGNQPQHF. For the CDR3, the DNA is TGTGCCAGCAGTTACGGCCCTCCCGGGGGTGGCAATCAGCCCCAGCATTTT. This chain joins TRBV6-5 and TRBJ1-5; perhaps TRBD1 as D (5 bases). The CDR3 spans 17 residues. Trimming shortened V by 2 bases and J by 2 bases, and 16 bases separated the two germline ends. In germline, CDR1 is MNHEY, CDR2 SVGAGI.

The table lists this clonotype with many counts. The chain is built from TRBV20-1 and TRBJ2-5; D may correspond to TRBD1 or TRBD2 (6 bases each). This CDR3 has 13 amino acids. The ends were cut back, 0 bases at V and 7 bases at J, with 12 bases in the middle. Germline loops: CDR1 DFQATT, CDR2 SNEGSKA (reference sequence). CDR3 sequence: CSARDQGRGTQYF. CDR3 nucleotide sequence: TGCAGTGCTAGAGATCAGGGGCGGGGGACCCAGTACTTC.

In this sample, this clonotype turned up many times. This chain uses TRBV12-3 or TRBV12-4 with TRBJ1-5, with a weak D call TRBD1 (5 bases). The ends were cut back, 3 bases at V and 3 bases at J, with 12 bases in the middle. There are 15 residues in the CDR3. DNA of the CDR3: TGTGCCAGCAGTTTCTCGGGGGGAGACAATCAGCCCCAGCATTTT. Translation: CASSFSGGDNQPQHF.

The J gene is TRBJ1-5, the V gene TRBV24-1; 8 bases match TRBD1. The CDR3 is made up of 16 amino acids. Unmatched junction bases numbered 10, after V lost 8 bases and J lost 2 bases. Per the germline V gene, CDR1 is KGHDR and CDR2 is SFDVKD. The CDR3 DNA sequence: TGTGCCACCAATTTCAGGGGGCGCGGGGGCAATCAGCCCCAGCATTTT. Translating it yields CATNFRGRGGNQPQHF.

This clonotype was picked up many times. This chain links TRBV4-1 with TRBJ2-7; D may correspond to TRBD1 or TRBD2 (6 bases each). This CDR3 has 16 residues. The germline CDR1 and CDR2 sequences are MGHRA and YSYEKL. V shed 2 bases and J shed 0 bases, with 14 bases lying between them. The CDR3 here is CASSQPRGGGSYEQYF. DNA of the CDR3: TGCGCCAGCAGCCAACCTCGTGGAGGGGGCTCCTACGAGCAGTACTTC.

This clonotype has ten or more counts. The CDR3 spells CASRWGNAYEQYF. In DNA, the CDR3 is TGTGCCAGCCGTTGGGGTAATGCCTACGAGCAGTACTTC. The chain carries TRBV28 and TRBJ2-7; D gene uncertain. Germline V lookup: CDR1 MDHEN, CDR2 SYDVKM. The V end was cut by 8 bases, the J end by 2 bases, with 13 bases between. The CDR3 contains 13 residues.

This clonotype was picked up many times. The chain has TRBV11-2 and TRBJ1-1; TRBD1 is a possible D gene (6 bases). The CDR3 loop spans 16 amino acids. CDR1 and CDR2 (germline): SGHAT, FQNNGV. The V gene lost 5 bases and the J gene lost 0 bases, with 16 bases spanning the gap. CDR3 bases: TGTGCCAGCAGCCTTACCACAGGGTTGATGAACACTGAAGCTTTCTTT. It yields the protein CASSLTTGLMNTEAFF.

This clonotype was found many times. The chain employs TRBV12-3 or TRBV12-4 and TRBJ2-5, with TRBD2 identical over 8 bases. J gave up 3 bases and V 5 bases, and 2 bases lay outside the gene matches. The CDR3 extends over 13 amino acids. The chain's CDR3 is CASSSSGEETQYF. CDR3 DNA sequence: TGTGCCAGCAGTAGTAGCGGGGAAGAGACCCAGTACTTC.

This clonotype was counted between two and nine times. The chain combines TRBV6-5 with TRBJ2-5, with 8 bases that match TRBD2. Germline loops: CDR1 MNHEY, CDR2 SVGAGI. J lost 5 bases, V lost 2 bases, and 10 bases had no gene match. The CDR3 covers 16 residues. The CDR3 loop reads CASSYREGGLRETQYF. CDR3 sequence (DNA): TGTGCCAGCAGTTACCGGGAGGGGGGCCTCCGGGAGACCCAGTACTTC.

This clonotype occurred many times. The rearrangement joins TRBV12-3 or TRBV12-4 to TRBJ2-5; D not certain. The ends were cut back, 6 bases at V and 4 bases at J, with 9 bases in the middle. This CDR3 is built from 12 residues. CDR3 amino acids: CASSRTRETQYF. The CDR3 bases are TGTGCCAGCAGCCGCACCCGAGAGACCCAGTACTTC.

This chain connects TRBV6-2 or TRBV6-3 to TRBJ2-5; perhaps TRBD1 as D (7 bases). Per the germline V gene, CDR1 is MNHEY and CDR2 is SVGEGT. This CDR3 spans 17 amino acids. Trimming cost V 5 bases and J 4 bases, with 23 bases left between them. DNA for the CDR3: TGTGCCAGCAGTCCGATGACCTTACTCCAGGGGGGAGAGACCCAGTACTTC. Protein sequence: CASSPMTLLQGGETQYF.

This clonotype has a handful of counts. The rearrangement joins TRBV18 to TRBJ2-5; D assignment may be TRBD1 or TRBD2 (5 bases each). This CDR3 is 14 amino acids long. The germline gives CDR1 KGHSH, CDR2 LQKENI. The V gene lost 0 bases and the J gene lost 4 bases, with 9 bases spanning the gap. Written as DNA, the CDR3 is TGTGCCAGCTCACCACCGGGGACCGGAGAGACCCAGTACTTC. It encodes CASSPPGTGETQYF.

In its sample, this clonotype was seen a few times. V usage is TRBV9 and J usage is TRBJ2-5; D gene unclear. The CDR3 consists of 12 residues. Germline V gene sequence: CDR1 SGDLS, CDR2 YYNGEE. Trimming stripped 4 bases from V and 5 bases from J, with 9 bases between. CDR3 in DNA: TGTGCCAGCAGCCAAGACAAGGAGACCCAGTACTTC. Amino acids: CASSQDKETQYF.

This clonotype has at least ten counts. This chain joins TRBV6-5 and TRBJ2-7; TRBD1 matches 9 bases. Germline assignment: CDR1 MNHEY and CDR2 SVGAGI. Unmatched junction bases numbered 6, after V lost 4 bases and J lost 5 bases. The CDR3 covers 14 residues. CDR3 amino acids: CASSSTGGIHEQYF. The CDR3 DNA sequence: TGTGCCAGCAGTTCGACAGGGGGTATCCACGAGCAGTACTTC.

This clonotype was picked up many times. The chain recombines TRBV30 with TRBJ1-1; TRBD1 might be the D (6 bases). CDR1 and CDR2 (germline): GTSNPN, SVGIG (reference sequence). V lost 5 bases and J 0 bases, leaving 19 bases between the germline ends. CDR3 length: 16 residues. This chain's CDR3 is CAWDDGQRLMNTEAFF. CDR3 DNA sequence: TGTGCCTGGGATGATGGACAGCGATTAATGAACACTGAAGCTTTCTTT.

This clonotype was detected many times. The rearrangement links TRBV7-8 to TRBJ1-3; D might be TRBD1 (6 bases). The germline gives CDR1 SGHVS, CDR2 FQNEAQ. The V and J ends lost 3 bases and 4 bases respectively, with 16 bases between them. This CDR3 is 16 amino acids long. The CDR3 spells CASSFRGLVRGNTIYF. CDR3 coding DNA: TGTGCCAGCAGCTTTCGGGGGCTCGTGAGAGGAAACACCATATATTTT.

This clonotype occurred many times. The chain has TRBV28 and TRBJ1-3, with 7 bases that match TRBD1. This CDR3 comprises 15 residues. Germline V lookup: CDR1 MDHEN, CDR2 SYDVKM. After removal of 6 bases from V and 6 bases from J, the junction contained 11 bases not matched to a gene. The CDR3 sequence is CASRPQGSYENTIYF. For the CDR3, the DNA is TGTGCCAGCAGACCACAGGGGTCGTATGAAAACACCATATATTTT.

This clonotype was seen at least ten times. V is TRBV27 and J is TRBJ2-5; the D is unclear. The germline V and J ends were trimmed by 5 bases and 4 bases, with 11 bases remaining between them. The CDR3 is 13 amino acids. The V gene's germline CDR1 is MNHEY and CDR2 SMNVEV (reference sequence). This CDR3 is CASSTLFPETQYF. The CDR3 DNA follows: TGTGCCAGCAGTACCCTGTTCCCAGAGACCCAGTACTTC.

In this sample, this clonotype turned up many times. This chain links TRBV7-8 with TRBJ1-5, with D possibly matching TRBD1 (5 bases). The germline V gene encodes CDR1 SGHVS and CDR2 FQNEAQ. Trimming took 1 base from V and 2 from J, leaving 12 bases between them. The CDR3 contains 16 residues. The chain's CDR3 is CASSLGGMGRNQPQHF. The CDR3, as DNA: TGTGCCAGCAGCTTAGGGGGGATGGGGCGCAATCAGCCCCAGCATTTT.

This clonotype occurred many times. The chain recombines TRBV18 with TRBJ1-1; D is unclear. Germline CDR1 KGHSH, CDR2 LQKENI. CDR3 length: 15 amino acids. Trimming took off 3 bases at V and 5 bases at J, with 16 bases between the two ends. CDR3 residues: CASSPNQRVWTEAFF. In nucleotides, the CDR3 is TGTGCCAGCTCACCGAATCAGAGGGTTTGGACTGAAGCTTTCTTT. Combining the CDR3 with reference TRBV18 and TRBJ1-1 gives the whole variable domain NAGVMQNPRHLVRRRGQEARLRCSPMKGHSHVYWYRQLPEEGLKFMVYLQKENIIDESGMPKERFSAEFPKEGPSILRIQQVVRGDSAAYFCASSPNQRVWTEAFFGQGTRLTVV.

This clonotype has at least ten counts. This sequence joins TRBV6-1 and TRBJ1-1, with D maybe TRBD1 (5 bases). Germline-derived CDR1 and CDR2 are MNHNS and SASEGT. The CDR3 covers 13 residues. Trimming pared 7 bases from V and 0 bases from J, leaving 9 bases between. Here the CDR3 reads CASTGSMNTEAFF. The CDR3 nucleotides read TGTGCCAGCACAGGGAGTATGAACACTGAAGCTTTCTTT.

This clonotype appeared many times. The rearrangement joins TRBV10-3 to TRBJ1-6; D not resolved. The CDR3 sequence is 14 residues long. The germline CDR1 and CDR2 sequences are ENHRY and SYGVKD. The V end was cut by 6 bases, the J end by 0 bases, with 6 bases between. In DNA form, the CDR3 reads TGTGCCATCAGCCCTAGCTCCTATAATTCACCCCTCCACTTT. As protein: CAISPSSYNSPLHF.

Concerning this clonotype: Given a much more abundant clone one base away, this may be a read error. V usage is TRBV10-3 and J usage is TRBJ1-2; D remains ambiguous. The V gene's germline CDR1 is ENHRY and CDR2 SYGVKD. The CDR3 runs 13 residues. The CDR3: CSKDHKDNYDYTF. In DNA, the CDR3 is TGTTCCAAGGATCACAAGGATAACTATGACTACACCTTC.

The table lists this clonotype with many counts. The J gene is TRBJ2-2, the V gene TRBV7-2; D is unresolved. Germline CDR1 and CDR2: SGHTA and FQGNSA. The CDR3 covers 13 residues. V was clipped by 3 bases and J by 6 bases, with 8 bases between them. In DNA form, the CDR3 reads TGTGCCAGCAGCTTTTTTCTGGCCGGGGAGCTGTTTTTT. Its translation is CASSFFLAGELFF. The variable domain in full, with the rest retrieved from reference TRBV7-2 and TRBJ2-2, is GAGVSQSPSNKVTEKGKDVELRCDPISGHTALYWYRQSLGQGLEFLIYFQGNSAPDKSGLPSDRFSAERTGGSVSTLTIQRTQQEDSAVYLCASSFFLAGELFFGEGSRLTVL.